Sequencing of this T cell receptor (beta chain) was carried out in a study of shared clonotypes between healthy human individuals. Clones were read by immunoSEQ multiplex PCR, and TCRdb kept only the in-frame ones, dropping some. Among 2 million to 2.5 million clones listed, around 92% were seen once. The study drew its donors from healthy HIV-negative adults without recent acute infections or vaccinations. Sequenced: naive CD4+ T cells from PBMCs. Subset specified: CD45RA+ positively selected. This clonotype originated in a young man in good health. Some clones in this sample may be carry-over from other donors' samples.

CDR3 loop: CASSSDRFYGYTF. Written as DNA, the CDR3 is TGTGCCAGCAGCTCCGACAGGTTCTATGGCTACACCTTC. This chain links TRBV11-2 with TRBJ1-2; D perhaps matches TRBD1 (6 bases). Germline V gene data show CDR1 as SGHAT and CDR2 as FQNNGV. The CDR3 spans 13 residues. Trimming took 4 bases from V and 4 from J, leaving 10 bases between them.